The entry that follows covers one T cell receptor beta chain sequence. Its binding antigen is unknown. Base qualities are not recorded, but no much larger clone differs from it by a single base. The immunoSEQ Assay, a bias-controlled multiplex PCR, was used to amplify TCRbeta CDR3 regions from genomic DNA. The authors processed their data as follows. Within the assay, amplification of reference gene primers was used to estimate how many nucleated cells each sample contained. To quantify the absolute abundance of each unique TCRbeta CDR3 rearrangement, sequence reads were collapsed and filtered. For each sample, productive Simpson clonality was calculated as the square root of Simpson's diversity index over productive rearrangements. TCRdb obtained this table from immuneACCESS and retained in-frame rearrangements with V and J assigned. These tables miss some clones; where compared with another copy, unresolved V genes account for less than half of the shortfall, and the remainder is unexplained. Clone size and the V and J calls come from that table; the DNA yielded D and trimming. The sample includes 90,000 or so clones, with around 91% observed a single time. The top ten clones comprise around 4.1% of the sample.

These data originate in a study of blood T cell repertoires in COVID-19 (dated by TCRdb to 2018 to 2020). Regarding the research as a whole: The collaborator samples originated in the United States, Italy and Spain and spanned the acute and convalescent phases of COVID-19. The prospective study material was composed of cDNA or gDNA derived from T cells, B-cell-depleted T cells, or PBMCs. Deeply sampled blood TCRbeta repertoires from subjects exposed to, actively infected with, or recovered from COVID-19 were included in the dataset. A freely available public database, intended as a resource for researchers studying the immune response to SARS-CoV-2, is where the repertoires were released. The samples were drawn from two sources: the first 160 participants of the ongoing ImmuneRACE study, and about 1,300 subjects contributed by 6 global collaborators. Nearly every sample came with metadata listing a de-identified subject ID, COVID-19 status, age in years and sex. Where available, HLA class I and class II types were taken from metadata supplied by the sample provider and were not determined by assay-based typing.

There are 15 amino acids in the CDR3, from cysteine to phenylalanine inclusive. The CDR3 DNA has 45 bases and is translated from base 1. From the germline V gene, CDR1 is SGHRS and CDR2 is YFSETQ. V is trimmed back by 3 bases and J by 8 bases, and the junction contains 3 bases that no gene match accounts for. The collaborating institutions used their own protocols to collect whole blood in K2EDTA tubes. For TCRbeta analysis, collaborators shipped samples in one of three forms: frozen whole blood, isolated PBMCs, or DNA extracted from either of those sample types. Study-level results and caveats: The quantity of clinical and demographic metadata differed by source and by participant and was supplied without curation.

This TCR came from a woman of 80 years or more with active or convalescent COVID-19. This sequence uses TRBV5-1 and TRBJ2-1, with 15 bases matching TRBD2. Sequenced sample: peripheral blood. The DNA reads TGCGCCAGCAGCTACGGACTAGCGGGAGGGGATGAGCAGTTCTTC. This is translated as CASSYGLAGGDEQFF.